This is a list of T cell receptor beta chains from one sample in a study of T cell repertoires and Cas9 in healthy adults. The method was immunoSEQ multiplex PCR; TCRdb's version includes in-frame clones alone and lacks a portion of them. The table has over 12,000 clones, 89% seen once. The sample consisted of Tregs (CD4+, CD25+, CD127-, CD137-, CD154-) from PBMCs; culture status not recorded. The receptors shown here come from a human donor in good health. CDR3s leave out the opening cysteine and the closing phenylalanine or tryptophan.

v_gene: TRBV4-1; j_gene: TRBJ2-1; CDR3aa: ASSQDILRFRSYNEQF
v_gene: TRBV10-3; j_gene: TRBJ1-1; CDR3aa: AISAIRGPLLEAF
v_gene: TRBV7-6; j_gene: TRBJ2-1; CDR3aa: ASIGTGFNEQF
v_gene: TRBV6-4; j_gene: TRBJ2-3; CDR3aa: ASSAGGGADTQY
v_gene: TRBV4-1; j_gene: TRBJ1-1; CDR3aa: ASSQQRTASGGAF
v_gene: TRBV7-2; j_gene: TRBJ2-3; CDR3aa: ASSPGTSTDTQY
v_gene: TRBV6-5; j_gene: TRBJ2-4; CDR3aa: ASSYGANIQY
v_gene: TRBV29-1; j_gene: TRBJ2-4; CDR3aa: SVVRRTGSGKNIQY
v_gene: TRBV11-3; j_gene: TRBJ2-1; CDR3aa: ASSQRLGGAYNEQF
v_gene: TRBV28; j_gene: TRBJ2-2; CDR3aa: ASRRRGGTGELF
v_gene: TRBV30; j_gene: TRBJ2-5; CDR3aa: AWSVTGTVDQETQY
v_gene: TRBV18; j_gene: TRBJ2-1; CDR3aa: ASSPVGGAYNEQF
v_gene: TRBV5-1; j_gene: TRBJ2-1; CDR3aa: ASSPPGGRNEQF
v_gene: TRBV5-1; j_gene: TRBJ1-1; CDR3aa: ASSFDRNTEAF
v_gene: TRBV7-9; j_gene: TRBJ2-3; CDR3aa: ASSRLHTDTQY
v_gene: TRBV5-1; j_gene: TRBJ2-7; CDR3aa: ASALIRGGSDEQY
v_gene: TRBV5-5; j_gene: TRBJ1-1; CDR3aa: ASSFWQSIRNTEAF
v_gene: TRBV5-1; j_gene: TRBJ2-2; CDR3aa: ASSWREAGELF
v_gene: TRBV28; j_gene: TRBJ2-3; CDR3aa: ASRGEVTDTQY
v_gene: TRBV30; j_gene: TRBJ1-2; CDR3aa: AWSSRGLTASYDYT
v_gene: TRBV7-8; j_gene: TRBJ2-3; CDR3aa: ASSTTGRATDTQY
v_gene: TRBV6-5; j_gene: TRBJ2-1; CDR3aa: ASRQGAPVFNEQF
v_gene: TRBV5-6; j_gene: TRBJ1-3; CDR3aa: ASSLGSGFTIY
v_gene: TRBV5-1; j_gene: TRBJ2-3; CDR3aa: ASSLASTSTDTQY
v_gene: TRBV7-2; j_gene: TRBJ2-2; CDR3aa: ASSLPTNTGELF
v_gene: TRBV25-1; j_gene: TRBJ1-5; CDR3aa: ASSPAGPGGQH
v_gene: TRBV4-2; j_gene: TRBJ1-3; CDR3aa: ASSLAGGTGGNTIY
v_gene: TRBV7-6; j_gene: TRBJ2-5; CDR3aa: ASSRRTSGGETQY
v_gene: TRBV27; j_gene: TRBJ1-2; CDR3aa: ASSPVRGFYGYT
v_gene: TRBV10-2; j_gene: TRBJ2-3; CDR3aa: ASQPGMGDTQY
v_gene: TRBV7-2; j_gene: TRBJ1-1; CDR3aa: ASRQGIEAF
v_gene: TRBV10-3; j_gene: TRBJ1-1; CDR3aa: AISGGRGDRAF
v_gene: TRBV6-1; j_gene: TRBJ1-5; CDR3aa: ASSINSGQPQH
v_gene: TRBV11-2; j_gene: TRBJ2-7; CDR3aa: ASSPILGQGKNEQY
v_gene: TRBV27; j_gene: TRBJ1-4; CDR3aa: ASSLTAFDARF
v_gene: TRBV7-9; j_gene: TRBJ2-1; CDR3aa: ASSAGTSGRGYNEQF
v_gene: TRBV19; j_gene: TRBJ2-1; CDR3aa: ASTPLGYRDRTYNEQF
v_gene: TRBV9; j_gene: TRBJ2-7; CDR3aa: ASSVGRGGAWEQY
v_gene: TRBV5-4; j_gene: TRBJ1-2; CDR3aa: ASSLGPGYGYT
v_gene: TRBV2; j_gene: TRBJ1-2; CDR3aa: ASSESPGSHGYT